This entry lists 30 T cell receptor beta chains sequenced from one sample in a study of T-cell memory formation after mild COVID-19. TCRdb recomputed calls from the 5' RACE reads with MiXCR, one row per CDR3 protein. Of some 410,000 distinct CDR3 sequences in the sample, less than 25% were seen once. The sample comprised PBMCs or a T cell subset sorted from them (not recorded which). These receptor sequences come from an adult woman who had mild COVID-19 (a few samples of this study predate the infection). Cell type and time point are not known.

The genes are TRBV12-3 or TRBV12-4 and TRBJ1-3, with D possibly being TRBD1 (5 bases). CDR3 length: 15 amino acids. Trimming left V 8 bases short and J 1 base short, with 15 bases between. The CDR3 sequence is CASETGERSGNTIYF. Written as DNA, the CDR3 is TGTGCCAGCGAGACGGGGGAGAGGTCTGGAAACACCATATATTTT.

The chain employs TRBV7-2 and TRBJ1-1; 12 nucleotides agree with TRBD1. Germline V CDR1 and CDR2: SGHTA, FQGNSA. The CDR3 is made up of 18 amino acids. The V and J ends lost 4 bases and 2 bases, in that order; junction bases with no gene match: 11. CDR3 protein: CASSSPWDRGRGNTEAFF. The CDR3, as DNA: TGTGCCAGCAGCTCTCCCTGGGACAGGGGGCGGGGAAACACTGAAGCTTTCTTT. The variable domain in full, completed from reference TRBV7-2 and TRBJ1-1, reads GAGVSQSPSNKVTEKGKDVELRCDPISGHTALYWYRQSLGQGLEFLIYFQGNSAPDKSGLPSDRFSAERTGGSVSTLTIQRTQQEDSAVYLCASSSPWDRGRGNTEAFFGQGTRLTVV.

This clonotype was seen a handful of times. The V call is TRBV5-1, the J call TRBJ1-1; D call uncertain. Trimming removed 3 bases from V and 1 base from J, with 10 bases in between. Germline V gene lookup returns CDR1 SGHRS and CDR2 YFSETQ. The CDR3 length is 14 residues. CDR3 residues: CASSWRGENTEAFF. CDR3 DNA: TGCGCCAGCAGCTGGCGTGGAGAGAACACTGAAGCTTTCTTT.

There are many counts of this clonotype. In DNA, the CDR3 is TGTGCCACCAGTGACCACACGACAGGCCTCAATCAGCCCCAGCATTTT. Its protein is CATSDHTTGLNQPQHF. This chain links TRBV24-1 with TRBJ1-5, with D possibly being TRBD1 (6 bases). The CDR3 is made up of 16 amino acids. V lost 4 bases, J lost 3 bases, and 15 bases lay in between. Per germline, CDR1 KGHDR and CDR2 SFDVKD.

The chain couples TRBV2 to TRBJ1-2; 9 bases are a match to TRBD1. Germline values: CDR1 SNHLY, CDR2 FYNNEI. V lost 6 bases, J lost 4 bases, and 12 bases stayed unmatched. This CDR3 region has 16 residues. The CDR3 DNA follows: TGTGCCAGCAGCCCCCCGGGACAGGGAATCCTCTATGGCTACACCTTC. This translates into CASSPPGQGILYGYTF.

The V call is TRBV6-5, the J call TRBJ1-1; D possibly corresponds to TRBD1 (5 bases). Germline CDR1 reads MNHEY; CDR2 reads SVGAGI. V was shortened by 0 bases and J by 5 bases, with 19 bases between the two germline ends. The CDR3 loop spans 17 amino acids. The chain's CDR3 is CASSYSTARVGGTEAFF. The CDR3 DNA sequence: TGTGCCAGCAGTTACTCAACGGCCAGGGTCGGAGGAACTGAAGCTTTCTTT.

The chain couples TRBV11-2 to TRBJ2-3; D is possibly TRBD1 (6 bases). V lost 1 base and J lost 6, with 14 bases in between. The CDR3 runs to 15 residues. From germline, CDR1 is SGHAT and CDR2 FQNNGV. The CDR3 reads CASSLVQGPPDTQYF. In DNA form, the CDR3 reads TGTGCCAGCAGCTTAGTTCAGGGGCCCCCTGATACGCAGTATTTT.

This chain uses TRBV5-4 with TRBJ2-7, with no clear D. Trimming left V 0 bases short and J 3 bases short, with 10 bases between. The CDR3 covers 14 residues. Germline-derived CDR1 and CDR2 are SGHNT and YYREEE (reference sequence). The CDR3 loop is CASSLDGPGYEQYF. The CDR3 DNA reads TGTGCCAGCAGCTTGGACGGGCCGGGCTACGAGCAGTACTTC.

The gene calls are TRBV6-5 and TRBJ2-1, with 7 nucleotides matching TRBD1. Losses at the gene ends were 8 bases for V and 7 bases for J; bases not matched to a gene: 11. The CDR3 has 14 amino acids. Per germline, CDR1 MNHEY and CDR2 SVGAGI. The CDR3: CASGLGGAWNEQFF. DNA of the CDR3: TGTGCCAGCGGCCTAGGGGGCGCGTGGAATGAGCAGTTCTTC.

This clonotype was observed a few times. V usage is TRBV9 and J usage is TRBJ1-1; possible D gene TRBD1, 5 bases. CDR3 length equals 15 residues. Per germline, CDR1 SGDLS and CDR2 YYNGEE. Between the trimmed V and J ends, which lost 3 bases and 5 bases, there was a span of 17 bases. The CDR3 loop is CASSESGGMGTEAFF. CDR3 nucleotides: TGTGCCAGCAGCGAAAGTGGGGGGATGGGAACTGAAGCTTTCTTT. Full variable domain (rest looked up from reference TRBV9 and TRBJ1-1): DSGVTQTPKHLITATGQRVTLRCSPRSGDLSVYWYQQSLDQGLQFLIQYYNGEERAKGNILERFSAQQFPDLHSELNLSSLELGDSALYFCASSESGGMGTEAFFGQGTRLTVV.

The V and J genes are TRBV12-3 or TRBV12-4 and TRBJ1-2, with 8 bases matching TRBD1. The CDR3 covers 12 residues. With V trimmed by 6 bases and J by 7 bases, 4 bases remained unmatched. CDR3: CASSGQGSGYTF. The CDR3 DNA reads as TGTGCCAGCAGCGGACAGGGTAGTGGCTACACCTTC.

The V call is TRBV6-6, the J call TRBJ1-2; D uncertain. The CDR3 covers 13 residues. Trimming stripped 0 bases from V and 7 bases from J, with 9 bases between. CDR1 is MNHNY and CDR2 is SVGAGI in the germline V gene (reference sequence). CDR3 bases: TGTGCCAGCAGTTACTCCCCAGTGTCTGGCTACACCTTC. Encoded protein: CASSYSPVSGYTF.

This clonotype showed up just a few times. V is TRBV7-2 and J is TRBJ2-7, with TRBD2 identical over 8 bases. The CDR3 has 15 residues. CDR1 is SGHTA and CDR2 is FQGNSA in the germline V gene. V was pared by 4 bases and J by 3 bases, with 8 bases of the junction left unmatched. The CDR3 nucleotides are TGTGCCAGCAGCTCCAGCACCGGGACTAGCTACGAGCAGTACTTC. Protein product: CASSSSTGTSYEQYF.

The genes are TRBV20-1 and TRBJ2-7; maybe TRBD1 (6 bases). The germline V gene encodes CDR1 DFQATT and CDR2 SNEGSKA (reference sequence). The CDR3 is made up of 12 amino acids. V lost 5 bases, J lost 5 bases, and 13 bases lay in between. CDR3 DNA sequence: TGCAGTGCTCACGACAGGCTCCACGAGCAGTACTTC. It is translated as CSAHDRLHEQYF.

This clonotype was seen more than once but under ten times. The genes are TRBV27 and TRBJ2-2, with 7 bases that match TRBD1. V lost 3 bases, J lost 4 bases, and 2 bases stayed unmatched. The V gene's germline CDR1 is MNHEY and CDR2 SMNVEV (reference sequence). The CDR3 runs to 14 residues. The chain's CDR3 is CASSLDRITGELFF. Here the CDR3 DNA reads TGTGCCAGCAGTTTGGACAGGATCACCGGGGAGCTGTTTTTT.

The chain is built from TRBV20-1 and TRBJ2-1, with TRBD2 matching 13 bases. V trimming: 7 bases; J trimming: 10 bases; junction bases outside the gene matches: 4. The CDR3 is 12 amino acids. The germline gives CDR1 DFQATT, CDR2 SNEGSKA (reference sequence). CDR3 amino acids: CSDTSGGVEQFF. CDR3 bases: TGCAGTGATACTAGCGGGGGGGTCGAGCAGTTCTTC.

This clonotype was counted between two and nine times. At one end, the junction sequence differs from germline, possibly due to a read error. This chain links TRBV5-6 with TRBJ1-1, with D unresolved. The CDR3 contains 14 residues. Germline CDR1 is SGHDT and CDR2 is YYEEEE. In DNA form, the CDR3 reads TGTGCCAGCAACTTGCGTTCAGCGAACACTGAAGCTTTCTTT. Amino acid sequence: CASNLRSANTEAFF.

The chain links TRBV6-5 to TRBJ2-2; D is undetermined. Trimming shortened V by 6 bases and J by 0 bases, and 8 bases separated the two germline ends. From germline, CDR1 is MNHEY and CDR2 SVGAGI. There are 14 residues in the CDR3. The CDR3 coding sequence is TGTGCCAGCAGGGCCACATCGAACACCGGGGAGCTGTTTTTT. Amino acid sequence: CASRATSNTGELFF.

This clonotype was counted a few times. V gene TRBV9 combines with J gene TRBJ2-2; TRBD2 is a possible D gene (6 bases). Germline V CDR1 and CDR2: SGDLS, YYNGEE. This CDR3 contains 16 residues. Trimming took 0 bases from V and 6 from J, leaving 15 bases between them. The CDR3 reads CASSVAGGEISGELFF. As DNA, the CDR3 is TGTGCCAGCAGCGTAGCCGGCGGGGAAATCTCCGGGGAGCTGTTTTTT.

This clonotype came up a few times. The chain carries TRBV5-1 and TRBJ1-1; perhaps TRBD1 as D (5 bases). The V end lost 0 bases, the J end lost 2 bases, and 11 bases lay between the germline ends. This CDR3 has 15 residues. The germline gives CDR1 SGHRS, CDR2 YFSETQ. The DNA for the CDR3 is TGCGCCAGCAGCTTGGGGGATAGGGACAACACTGAAGCTTTCTTT. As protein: CASSLGDRDNTEAFF.

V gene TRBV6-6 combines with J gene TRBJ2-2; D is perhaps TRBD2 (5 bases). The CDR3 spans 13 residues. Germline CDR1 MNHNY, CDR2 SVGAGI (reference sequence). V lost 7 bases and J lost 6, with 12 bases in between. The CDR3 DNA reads TGTGCCAGCATGTCTGAGGGTGCCGGGGAGCTGTTTTTT. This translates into CASMSEGAGELFF.

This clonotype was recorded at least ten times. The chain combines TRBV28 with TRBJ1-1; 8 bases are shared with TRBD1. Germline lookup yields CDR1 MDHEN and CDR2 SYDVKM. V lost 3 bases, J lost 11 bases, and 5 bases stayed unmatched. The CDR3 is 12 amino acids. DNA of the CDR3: TGTGCCAGCAGTTTTTTAGGACAGGGTGCTTTCTTT. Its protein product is CASSFLGQGAFF.

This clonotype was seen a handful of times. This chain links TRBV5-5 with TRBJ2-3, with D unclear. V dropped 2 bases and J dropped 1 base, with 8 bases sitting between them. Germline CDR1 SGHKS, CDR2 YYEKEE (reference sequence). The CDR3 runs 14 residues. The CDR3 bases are TGTGCCAGCAGCTTAGATGTGCGCACAGATACGCAGTATTTT. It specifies CASSLDVRTDTQYF. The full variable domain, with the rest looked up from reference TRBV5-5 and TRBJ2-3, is DAGVTQSPTHLIKTRGQQVTLRCSPISGHKSVSWYQQVLGQGPQFIFQYYEKEERGRGNFPDRFSARQFPNYSSELNVNALLLGDSALYLCASSLDVRTDTQYFGPGTRLTVL.

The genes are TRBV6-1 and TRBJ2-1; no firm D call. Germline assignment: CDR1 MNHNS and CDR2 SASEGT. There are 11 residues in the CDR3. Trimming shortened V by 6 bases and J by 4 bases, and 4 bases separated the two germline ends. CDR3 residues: CASRVYNEQFF. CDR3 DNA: TGTGCCAGCAGAGTTTACAATGAGCAGTTCTTC.

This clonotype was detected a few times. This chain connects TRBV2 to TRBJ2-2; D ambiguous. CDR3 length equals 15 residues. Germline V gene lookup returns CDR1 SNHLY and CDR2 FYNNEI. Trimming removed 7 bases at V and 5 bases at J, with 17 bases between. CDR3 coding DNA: TGTGCCAGCATCCGGGCCAGGATAGAGACCGGGGAGCTGTTTTTT. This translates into CASIRARIETGELFF.

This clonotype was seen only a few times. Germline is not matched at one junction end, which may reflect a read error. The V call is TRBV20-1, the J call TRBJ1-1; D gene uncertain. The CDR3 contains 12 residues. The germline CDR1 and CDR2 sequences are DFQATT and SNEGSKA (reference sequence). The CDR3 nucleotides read TGCAGTGCTAGACAGGTGAACGCTGAAGCTTTCTTT. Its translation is CSARQVNAEAFF.

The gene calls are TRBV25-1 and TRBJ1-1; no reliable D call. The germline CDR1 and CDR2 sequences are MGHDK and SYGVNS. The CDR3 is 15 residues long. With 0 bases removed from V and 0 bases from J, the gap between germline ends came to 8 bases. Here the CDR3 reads CASSEYGRMNTEAFF. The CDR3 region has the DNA TGTGCCAGCAGTGAATATGGCAGGATGAACACTGAAGCTTTCTTT.

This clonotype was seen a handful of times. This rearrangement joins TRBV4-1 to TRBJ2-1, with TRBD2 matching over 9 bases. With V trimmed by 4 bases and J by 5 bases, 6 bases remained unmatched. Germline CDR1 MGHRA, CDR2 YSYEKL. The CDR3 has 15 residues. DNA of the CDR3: TGCGCCAGCAGCCCCGGTGCTAGCGGGGACAATGAGCAGTTCTTC. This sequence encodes CASSPGASGDNEQFF.

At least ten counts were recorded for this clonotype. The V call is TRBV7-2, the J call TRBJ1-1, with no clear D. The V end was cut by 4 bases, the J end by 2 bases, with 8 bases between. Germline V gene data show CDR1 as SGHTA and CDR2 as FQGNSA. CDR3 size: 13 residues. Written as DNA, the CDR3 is TGTGCCAGCAGCTCACAGCGTAACACTGAAGCTTTCTTT. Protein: CASSSQRNTEAFF.

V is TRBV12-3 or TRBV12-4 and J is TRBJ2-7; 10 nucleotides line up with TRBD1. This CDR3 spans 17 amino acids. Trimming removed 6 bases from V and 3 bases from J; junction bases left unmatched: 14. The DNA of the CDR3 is TGTGCCAGCAGCCCCCAGGGACAGGGGAAAGGAAACTACGAGCAGTACTTC. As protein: CASSPQGQGKGNYEQYF.